What follows are 17 T cell receptor beta chains derived from one specimen sequenced in a study of T cell responses to AZD1222 COVID-19 vaccine. Sequencing used immunoSEQ multiplex PCR; TCRdb keeps in-frame clones, though not all of them. This sample has more than 100,000 clones; over 85% occur once, and the top ten carry 5% to 5.5%. This specimen was peripheral blood, taken on day 0 of AZD1222 vaccination. The source of these receptors is an adult in good health.

The rearrangement links TRBV28 to TRBJ1-2, with 7 bases identical to TRBD1. CDR1 MDHEN and CDR2 SYDVKM come from the germline V gene. The V and J ends lost 6 bases and 8 bases, in that order; junction bases with no gene match: 12. This CDR3 contains 14 residues. In nucleotides, the CDR3 is TGTGCCAGCAGGCGTACTCCCGGGACAGTGGGCTACACCTTC. Translated: CASRRTPGTVGYTF.

This clone turned up a few times. The chain couples TRBV4-2 to TRBJ1-2; 7 positions agree with TRBD1. Germline CDR1 reads LGHNA; CDR2 reads YNFKEQ. The ends lost 0 bases at V and 2 bases at J; junction bases unmatched: 15. The CDR3 is made up of 19 amino acids. The CDR3 here is CASSQEGRMRQGSNYGYTF. The CDR3, as DNA: TGTGCCAGCAGCCAAGAGGGAAGGATGCGACAGGGCAGCAACTATGGCTACACCTTC.

The chain uses TRBV6-1 and TRBJ2-2; D possibly matches TRBD1 or TRBD2 (7 bases each). Germline CDR1 MNHNS, CDR2 SASEGT. V gave up 8 bases and J gave up 6 bases, with 13 bases separating them. This CDR3 is built from 13 residues. CDR3 bases: TGTGCCAGCGCAGGGGGGGACGCCGGGGAGCTGTTTTTT. Amino acids: CASAGGDAGELFF.

This clone was recorded once. V and J are TRBV28 and TRBJ1-3; TRBD1 might be the D (6 bases). Germline V gene lookup returns CDR1 MDHEN and CDR2 SYDVKM. The CDR3 is 16 residues long. The V end lost 8 bases, the J end lost 2 bases, and 19 bases lay between the germline ends. The CDR3 nucleotides read TGTGCCAGCGTCCCGGGGGCAAGAATAACTGGAAACACCATATATTTT. This translates into CASVPGARITGNTIYF.

The J gene is TRBJ1-1, the V gene TRBV7-2; perhaps TRBD1 as D (6 bases). The CDR3 extends over 14 amino acids. The germline V gene has CDR1 SGHTA and CDR2 FQGNSA. Deletions cut 1 base from V and 6 bases from J, with 12 bases between. The CDR3 region has the DNA TGTGCCAGCAGCTTAGTCACGGGACAACCTGAAGCTTTCTTT. Translation: CASSLVTGQPEAFF.

The genes are TRBV7-6 and TRBJ2-1; 13 bases align to TRBD2. V was pared by 3 bases and J by 7 bases, with 3 bases of the junction left unmatched. The length of the CDR3 is 15 residues. The germline CDR1 and CDR2 sequences are SGHVS and FNYEAQ. The chain's CDR3 is CASSLGLAGLNEQFF. The CDR3, as DNA: TGTGCCAGCAGCTTGGGACTAGCGGGGTTGAATGAGCAGTTCTTC.

CDR3 DNA sequence: TGTGCCACCCAGAGGGGGGCGAGCACAGATACGCAGTATTTT. Its protein product is CATQRGASTDTQYF. The chain has TRBV10-3 and TRBJ2-3, with D possibly called TRBD1 or TRBD2 (6 bases each). The CDR3 covers 14 residues. CDR1 and CDR2 (germline): ENHRY, SYGVKD. V lost 10 bases, J lost 0 bases, and 14 bases lay in between.

V usage is TRBV7-2 and J usage is TRBJ2-2; the D gene is possibly TRBD1 (6 bases). Germline CDR1 reads SGHTA; CDR2 reads FQGNSA. With 3 bases removed from V and 6 bases from J, the gap between germline ends came to 14 bases. The CDR3 spans 15 residues. CDR3 region: CASSFGLEGAGELFF. The CDR3 DNA sequence: TGTGCCAGCAGCTTTGGCCTCGAGGGGGCCGGGGAGCTGTTTTTT.

The chain recombines TRBV10-3 with TRBJ1-1; D may be TRBD1 (5 bases). Germline CDR1 ENHRY, CDR2 SYGVKD. The CDR3 sequence is 11 residues long. Trimming shortened V by 8 bases and J by 4 bases, and 8 bases separated the two germline ends. The CDR3 nucleotides are TGTGCCATCCGGGGGGGCACTGAAGCTTTCTTT. Encoded protein: CAIRGGTEAFF.

The chain links TRBV12-3 or TRBV12-4 to TRBJ2-7; D unresolved. The ends were cut back, 2 bases at V and 9 bases at J, with 14 bases in the middle. The CDR3 is 13 residues long. The CDR3 sequence is CASSLTGFHGQYF. The CDR3 DNA follows: TGTGCCAGCAGTTTAACGGGCTTTCACGGGCAGTACTTC.

The chain carries TRBV6-2 or TRBV6-3 and TRBJ2-3, with D uncertain. The V gene lost 5 bases and the J gene lost 4 bases, with 13 bases spanning the gap. The germline CDR1 and CDR2 sequences are MNHEY and SVGEGT. This CDR3 comprises 14 residues. DNA for the CDR3: TGTGCCAGCAGTCCCGGTGATTTTCCAGATACGCAGTATTTT. Amino acids: CASSPGDFPDTQYF.

The chain recombines TRBV3-1 (or the pseudogene TRBV3-2) with TRBJ2-3; D unresolved. V lost 3 bases to trimming and J lost 2 bases, with 15 bases between them. This CDR3 spans 16 amino acids. Germline V gene sequence: CDR1 LGHDT, CDR2 YNNKEL (reference sequence). CDR3 protein: CASSQATPPPTDTQYF. In nucleotides, the CDR3 is TGTGCCAGCAGCCAGGCGACCCCTCCTCCCACAGATACGCAGTATTTT.

The gene calls are TRBV28 and TRBJ1-1; 7 bases map to TRBD1. CDR1 MDHEN and CDR2 SYDVKM come from the germline V gene. CDR3 length equals 15 residues. Germline trimming cut 7 bases from V and 4 bases from J; bases unmatched to any gene: 12. CDR3 amino acids: CASTPRQGGGTEAFF. CDR3 nucleotides: TGTGCCAGCACCCCTCGACAGGGCGGGGGCACTGAAGCTTTCTTT.

The chain has TRBV7-6 and TRBJ1-6; D may be TRBD1 (6 bases). CDR3 length equals 17 residues. In germline, CDR1 is SGHVS, CDR2 FNYEAQ. Trimming stripped 0 bases from V and 7 bases from J, with 16 bases between. The CDR3 spells CASSLAYREFSNSPLHF. The CDR3 region has the DNA TGTGCCAGCAGCTTAGCGTACAGGGAGTTTTCGAATTCACCCCTCCACTTT.

The chain uses TRBV5-1 and TRBJ1-1; 8 bases fit TRBD1. CDR1 is SGHRS, CDR2 YFSETQ, per germline. With V trimmed by 2 bases and J by 0 bases, 0 bases remained unmatched. The CDR3 length is 14 residues. CDR3 coding DNA: TGCGCCAGCAGCTTACAGGGGGTGAACACTGAAGCTTTCTTT. Amino acids: CASSLQGVNTEAFF.

DNA for the CDR3: TGTGCCAGCAATCAACCATACAATGAGCAGTTCTTC. This sequence encodes CASNQPYNEQFF. This chain joins TRBV27 and TRBJ2-1; D call uncertain. The germline CDR1 and CDR2 sequences are MNHEY and SMNVEV (reference sequence). V lost 7 bases to trimming and J lost 4 bases, with 8 bases between them. This CDR3 region has 12 residues.

The V and J genes are TRBV12-3 or TRBV12-4 and TRBJ2-1; TRBD1 matches 9 bases. The CDR3 covers 12 residues. Germline trimming cut 11 bases from V and 7 bases from J; bases unmatched to any gene: 6. CDR3 protein: CAVQGASNEQFF. The CDR3 coding sequence is TGTGCCGTACAGGGGGCGTCTAATGAGCAGTTCTTC.